Sequencing of this T cell receptor beta chain was carried out in a study of radiotherapy plus CTLA-4 blockade in lung cancer. Whole-study context: With over 25% of patients having disease control, objective responses were seen in about 17%. Study-level results: Following radiotherapy plus ipilimumab, tumor-derived TCR clones expanded in the blood. The best predictor of response was reported to be early blood T cell clone dynamics, with interferon-beta.

For this clone: Antigen unknown.

The study gave focal radiation plus ipilimumab CTLA-4 blockade to patients with chemo-refractory metastatic non-small-cell lung cancer. The CDR3 contains 14 residues. Trimming pared 5 bases from V and 7 bases from J, leaving 18 bases between. Germline values: CDR1 SGHNT, CDR2 YYREEE (reference sequence). Here immunoSEQ multiplex PCR was the method, and the copy in TCRdb shows in-frame clones only, minus some. Of tens of thousands of clones in the sample, around 73% were seen once. The chain uses TRBV5-4 and TRBJ1-1, with unresolved D. This TCR was sampled from a human donor with non-small cell lung cancer who had stable disease on radiotherapy plus ipilimumab. Sequenced material: peripheral blood, taken from a patient treated with radiotherapy plus ipilimumab. CDR3 nucleotides: TGTGCCAGCAGGGTTTATGGGATGGGGAATGAAGCTTTCTTT. The encoded protein is CASRVYGMGNEAFF. Based on the CDR3 plus reference TRBV5-4 and TRBJ1-1, the full variable domain is ETGVTQSPTHLIKTRGQQVTLRCSSQSGHNTVSWYQQALGQGPQFIFQYYREEENGRGNFPPRFSGLQFPNYSSELNVNALELDDSALYLCASRVYGMGNEAFFGQGTRLTVV.